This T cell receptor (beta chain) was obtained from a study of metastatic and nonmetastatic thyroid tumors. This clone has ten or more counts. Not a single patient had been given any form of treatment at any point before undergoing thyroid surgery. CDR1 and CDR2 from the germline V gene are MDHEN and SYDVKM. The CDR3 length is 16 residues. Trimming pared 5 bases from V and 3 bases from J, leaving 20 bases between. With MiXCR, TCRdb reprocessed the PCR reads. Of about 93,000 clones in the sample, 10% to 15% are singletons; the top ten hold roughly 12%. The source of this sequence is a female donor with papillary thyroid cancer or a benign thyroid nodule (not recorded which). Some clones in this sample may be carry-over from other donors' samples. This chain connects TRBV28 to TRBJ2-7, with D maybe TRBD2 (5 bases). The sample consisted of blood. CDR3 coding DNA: TGTGCCAGCAGTCCTACCGGGAAACCACAGAACTACGAGCAGTACTTC. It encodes CASSPTGKPQNYEQYF. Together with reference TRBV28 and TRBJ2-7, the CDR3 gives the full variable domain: DVKVTQSSRYLVKRTGEKVFLECVQDMDHENMFWYRQDPGLGLRLIYFSYDVKMKEKGDIPEGYSVSREKKERFSLILESASTNQTSMYLCASSPTGKPQNYEQYFGPGTRLTVT.